The 6 T cell receptor beta chains below come from one sample, sequenced in a study of shared clonotypes between healthy human individuals. Sequenced by immunoSEQ multiplex PCR; TCRdb stores in-frame clones only, minus some. The table records 2 million to 2.5 million clones, approximately 95% of them present only once. Sample: naive CD4+ T cells sorted from blood. Documented subset: CD45RA+ positively selected. Receptors were obtained from a man aged 18 to 35 in good health.

The chain has TRBV6-6 and TRBJ1-5; 7 nucleotides match TRBD1. The trim removed 6 bases at V and 9 bases at J, leaving 11 bases unmatched. Germline V CDR1 and CDR2: MNHNY, SVGAGI (reference sequence). CDR3 length: 14 residues. Written as DNA, the CDR3 is TGTGCCAGCAGGATAACGGGACAGCAAAGGCCCCAGCATTTT. Its translation is CASRITGQQRPQHF.

This clone has a single count. The chain is built from TRBV18 and TRBJ1-1; D gene uncertain. V was shortened by 8 bases and J by 5 bases, with 18 bases between the two germline ends. The CDR3 loop spans 14 amino acids. Germline V lookup: CDR1 KGHSH, CDR2 LQKENI. The CDR3 protein is CASNQNKMGTEAFF. The CDR3 DNA sequence: TGTGCCAGCAACCAAAATAAGATGGGAACTGAAGCTTTCTTT.

V gene TRBV21-1 combines with J gene TRBJ1-5. TRBV21-1 is deemed a pseudogene. The CDR3 extends over 14 amino acids. DNA of the CDR3: TGTGCCAGCAGCAAGAGGGCACCATATCAGCCCCAGCATTTT. Protein: CASSKRAPYQPQHF.

This clone has a single count. The same CDR3 can be traced to other DNA sequences in this sample. This chain connects TRBV6-5 to TRBJ1-1, with D possibly being TRBD1 (5 bases). Trimming stripped 4 bases from V and 6 bases from J, with 12 bases between. The CDR3 loop spans 13 amino acids. Germline CDR1 and CDR2: MNHEY and SVGAGI. The CDR3 spells CASSFPGTAEAFF. In DNA form, the CDR3 reads TGTGCCAGCAGTTTTCCAGGGACGGCTGAAGCTTTCTTT.

The V call is TRBV11-2, the J call TRBJ2-7, with D hard to call. CDR3 size: 14 residues. V shed 1 base and J shed 2 bases, with 9 bases lying between them. CDR1 is SGHAT, CDR2 FQNNGV, per germline. The CDR3 bases are TGTGCCAGCAGCTTAGCTCGGTACACCTACGAGCAGTACTTC. Amino acids: CASSLARYTYEQYF.

This clone has just one count. The chain combines TRBV9 with TRBJ1-1; possibly TRBD1 for D (6 bases). Germline CDR1 SGDLS, CDR2 YYNGEE. The CDR3 consists of 14 residues. V was cut by 4 bases and J by 2 bases, with 12 bases left in between. The chain's CDR3 is CASSPGTSNTEAFF. In DNA, the CDR3 is TGTGCCAGCAGCCCCGGGACAAGTAACACTGAAGCTTTCTTT.